These 20 T cell receptor beta chains were all obtained from the same sample, sequenced in a study of long-term antiretroviral therapy in people with HIV. Survey level was the resolution at which the v3.0 immunoSEQ assay ran. Using immunoSEQ multiplex PCR, the repertoire was profiled, and TCRdb retains in-frame clones only, with some absent. The data contain about 31,000 clones, 70% to 80% of them seen just once; the ten biggest clones take up approximately 3%. The sequencing here drew on unsorted PBMCs, taken 1.9 years after starting antiretroviral therapy. The source is a man younger than 35 with HIV.

This CDR3 is CASSGKGETQYF. CDR3 DNA: TGTGCCAGCAGTGGGAAGGGGGAGACCCAGTACTTC. The chain uses TRBV6-1 and TRBJ2-5; possibly TRBD1 for D (5 bases). Trimming pared 4 bases from V and 5 bases from J, leaving 8 bases between. The CDR3 covers 12 residues. Per germline, CDR1 MNHNS and CDR2 SASEGT.

The chain combines TRBV5-1 with TRBJ1-1; D remains unclear. From germline, CDR1 is SGHRS and CDR2 YFSETQ. CDR3 length: 14 amino acids. Trimming stripped 6 bases from V and 3 bases from J, with 15 bases between. Written as DNA, the CDR3 is TGCGCCAGCACAGAAGGAGGTTGGGACACTGAAGCTTTCTTT. This codes for CASTEGGWDTEAFF.

This clone was seen only once. V usage is TRBV5-5 and J usage is TRBJ2-7, with TRBD1 matching over 9 bases. V lost 0 bases to trimming and J lost 2 bases; unmatched junction nucleotides: 3. The CDR3 is 15 amino acids. Germline V gene sequence: CDR1 SGHKS, CDR2 YYEKEE (reference sequence). The CDR3: CASSLVWTGAYEQYF. In DNA form, the CDR3 reads TGTGCCAGCAGCTTGGTTTGGACAGGGGCCTACGAGCAGTACTTC.

The V and J genes are TRBV6-6 and TRBJ2-3; tentative D call: TRBD2 (6 bases). Between the trimmed V and J ends, which lost 3 bases and 6 bases, there was a span of 10 bases. Germline CDR1 MNHNY, CDR2 SVGAGI (reference sequence). This CDR3 spans 13 amino acids. CDR3 region: CASSYLGGDTQYF. CDR3 DNA sequence: TGTGCCAGCAGTTATTTGGGGGGTGATACGCAGTATTTT.

The sample holds a few counts of this clone. The CDR3 sequence: CASSWTGVGQPQHF. The CDR3 DNA reads TGTGCCAGCAGCTGGACAGGGGTGGGGCAGCCCCAGCATTTT. The V and J genes are TRBV7-2 and TRBJ1-5; 9 bases are a match to TRBD1. This CDR3 is 14 amino acids long. The junction had 5 bases not matched to a gene; V was cut back by 4 bases and J by 7 bases. Germline V gives CDR1 SGHTA, CDR2 FQGNSA.

The sample holds a few counts of this clone. The chain has TRBV6-5 and TRBJ1-5; no clear D gene. V lost 5 bases and J 3 bases, leaving 8 bases between the germline ends. Germline lookup yields CDR1 MNHEY and CDR2 SVGAGI. The CDR3 is 13 amino acids. The CDR3 region has the DNA TGTGCCAGCAGTCAAGACCTCAATCAGCCCCAGCATTTT. Its protein is CASSQDLNQPQHF.

The chain uses TRBV6-5 and TRBJ2-3; tentative D call: TRBD2 (5 bases). Trimming cost V 7 bases and J 2 bases, with 7 bases left between them. The CDR3 totals 12 residues. In germline, CDR1 is MNHEY, CDR2 SVGAGI. DNA for the CDR3: TGTGCCAGCACCGGGGTCACAGATACGCAGTATTTT. Encoded protein: CASTGVTDTQYF.

The chain recombines TRBV7-2 with TRBJ1-5; 7 nucleotides match TRBD1. Germline trimming cut 5 bases from V and 1 base from J; bases unmatched to any gene: 5. The CDR3 has 15 amino acids. CDR1 is SGHTA, CDR2 FQGNSA, per germline. CDR3 in amino acids: CASSVRTGSNQPQHF. Written as DNA, the CDR3 is TGTGCCAGCAGCGTCCGGACAGGAAGCAATCAGCCCCAGCATTTT. The variable domain in full, completed from reference TRBV7-2 and TRBJ1-5, reads GAGVSQSPSNKVTEKGKDVELRCDPISGHTALYWYRQSLGQGLEFLIYFQGNSAPDKSGLPSDRFSAERTGGSVSTLTIQRTQQEDSAVYLCASSVRTGSNQPQHFGDGTRLSIL.

J is TRBJ2-5 and V is TRBV29-1, with 7 bases that match TRBD2. The CDR3 sequence is 15 residues long. The germline V gene encodes CDR1 SQVTM and CDR2 ANQGSEA. Trimming cost V 1 base and J 0 bases; bases outside gene matches: 5. The CDR3: CSVEAPGGYQETQYF. The CDR3, as DNA: TGCAGCGTTGAAGCGCCCGGGGGGTACCAAGAGACCCAGTACTTC.

The genes are TRBV10-3 and TRBJ2-2; 10 nucleotides align to TRBD1. V shed 2 bases, J shed 9 bases, and the junction held 9 bases outside the gene matches. Per the germline V gene, CDR1 is ENHRY and CDR2 is SYGVKD. The CDR3 runs to 16 residues. This CDR3 is CAISENKGQGSRELFF. DNA of the CDR3: TGTGCCATCAGTGAGAATAAGGGACAGGGGAGCCGGGAGCTGTTTTTT.

The chain uses TRBV30 and TRBJ2-5; TRBD2 aligns across 10 bases. The V gene end was trimmed by 0 bases and the J gene end by 6 bases; junction bases not matched to a gene: 4. Germline V gene sequence: CDR1 GTSNPN, CDR2 SVGIG (reference sequence). The length of the CDR3 is 14 residues. CDR3 amino acids: CAWSVSSGGKTQYF. CDR3 sequence (DNA): TGTGCCTGGAGTGTGTCTAGCGGGGGAAAGACCCAGTACTTC.

In this sample, this clone turned up a few times. The chain employs TRBV2 and TRBJ1-2, with 11 bases that match TRBD1. The germline V gene encodes CDR1 SNHLY and CDR2 FYNNEI. V shed 6 bases and J 6 bases; nucleotides not matched to a gene: 3. The CDR3 totals 13 residues. The CDR3, as DNA: TGTGCCAGCAGGGACAGGGGGCCCCATGGCTACACCTTC. Protein sequence: CASRDRGPHGYTF.

As regards this clone: A read error may account for a junction end that differs from germline. Other DNA sequences from this sample encode an identical CDR3 as well. The genes are TRBV4-1 and TRBJ1-6; a weak D match, TRBD1 (6 bases). Germline V gene sequence: CDR1 MGHRA, CDR2 YSYEKL. This CDR3 spans 17 amino acids. The CDR3 reads CASSQEDGGAVSSPLHF. In DNA, the CDR3 is TGCGCCAGTAGCCAAGAAGATGGGGGCGCGGTATCTTCACCCCTCCACTTT.

CDR3 region: CASSLGVLEGATEAFF. In nucleotides, the CDR3 is TGTGCCAGCAGCTTGGGAGTGTTGGAGGGCGCGACTGAAGCTTTCTTT. The chain is built from TRBV7-8 and TRBJ1-1; D is uncertain. The ends were cut back, 3 bases at V and 5 bases at J, with 19 bases in the middle. The V gene's germline CDR1 is SGHVS and CDR2 FQNEAQ. CDR3 length: 16 residues.

This clone is a singleton in its sample. This chain uses TRBV19 with TRBJ2-6; D may be TRBD1 or TRBD2 (5 bases each). From germline, CDR1 is LNHDA and CDR2 SQIVND (reference sequence). CDR3 length: 15 amino acids. Trimming pared 7 bases from V and 1 base from J, leaving 11 bases between. Here the CDR3 reads CASNRGVSGANVLTF. CDR3 bases: TGTGCCAGTAATCGAGGGGTTTCTGGGGCCAACGTCCTGACTTTC.

J is TRBJ2-1 and V is TRBV6-5, with TRBD1 matching over 8 bases. CDR1 is MNHEY, CDR2 SVGAGI, per germline. V lost 6 bases, J lost 3 bases, and 4 bases stayed unmatched. The CDR3 extends over 14 amino acids. CDR3 DNA: TGTGCCAGCAGGACTGACAGGGGCTACAATGAGCAGTTCTTC. Translating it yields CASRTDRGYNEQFF.

This clone was picked up one time. This chain connects TRBV5-4 to TRBJ1-6; D gene uncertain. Germline V gene lookup returns CDR1 SGHNT and CDR2 YYREEE (reference sequence). The CDR3 is 13 amino acids. The ends were cut back, 3 bases at V and 5 bases at J, with 6 bases in the middle. CDR3 protein: CASSSLDNSPLHF. The CDR3 bases are TGTGCCAGCAGCTCTTTGGATAATTCACCCCTCCACTTT.

The CDR3 sequence is CASSSVAGGYNEQFF. As DNA, the CDR3 is TGCGCCAGCAGCTCGGTAGCGGGGGGCTACAATGAGCAGTTCTTC. The chain combines TRBV5-1 with TRBJ2-1; 10 positions agree with TRBD2. Germline trimming cut 3 bases from V and 3 bases from J; bases unmatched to any gene: 3. This CDR3 has 15 amino acids. Looked up from germline, CDR1 is SGHRS and CDR2 is YFSETQ.

This clone was seen only once. V gene TRBV7-2 combines with J gene TRBJ1-2; the D is unclear. Germline values: CDR1 SGHTA, CDR2 FQGNSA. V lost 1 base and J 5 bases, leaving 17 bases between the germline ends. The CDR3 has 16 amino acids. CDR3 in amino acids: CASSLVFAAKNYGYTF. In DNA form, the CDR3 reads TGTGCCAGCAGCTTAGTTTTCGCAGCTAAGAATTATGGCTACACCTTC.

This clone was seen just once. The chain employs TRBV5-1 and TRBJ1-1; tentative D call: TRBD1 (5 bases). V was cut by 3 bases and J by 2 bases, with 14 bases left in between. Germline V lookup: CDR1 SGHRS, CDR2 YFSETQ. The CDR3 covers 15 residues. CDR3 residues: CASSSFDSYNTEAFF. The DNA of the CDR3 is TGCGCCAGCAGCTCTTTCGACAGTTATAACACTGAAGCTTTCTTT.